The 26 T cell receptor beta chains given below trace back to one sample, sequenced in a study of blood T cell repertoires in COVID-19 (dated by TCRdb to about 2020). Receptors were amplified or captured by the immunoSEQ multiplex PCR assay. TCRdb obtained this table from immuneACCESS and retained in-frame rearrangements with V and J assigned. These tables miss some clones; where compared with another copy, unresolved V genes account for less than half of the shortfall, and the remainder is unexplained. For this sample there are approximately 94,000 clones; 80% to 95% appear just once. The biggest ten clones account for 3.9% of the sample. Sequencing was performed on peripheral blood. These receptors were taken from a woman in her fifties or sixties in a cohort sampled during active COVID-19.

J is TRBJ2-1 and V is TRBV10-3; D is unresolved. This CDR3 has 13 amino acids. V lost 5 bases, J lost 4 bases, and 9 bases lay in between. From germline, CDR1 is ENHRY and CDR2 SYGVKD. The CDR3 is CAISFDSYNEQFF. CDR3 in DNA: TGTGCCATCAGTTTTGACTCTTACAATGAGCAGTTCTTC.

This chain connects TRBV6-1 to TRBJ2-5; the match to TRBD1 covers 7 bases. Trimming cost V 1 base and J 4 bases; bases outside gene matches: 9. The CDR3 extends over 16 amino acids. Germline lookup yields CDR1 MNHNS and CDR2 SASEGT. The CDR3 protein is CASSEEGASRAETQYF. The CDR3 DNA is TGTGCCAGCAGTGAAGAGGGGGCGTCCAGGGCAGAGACCCAGTACTTC.

The V and J genes are TRBV29-1 and TRBJ2-7, with 9 bases aligning to TRBD1. The CDR3 is made up of 12 amino acids. Germline loops: CDR1 SQVTM, CDR2 ANQGSEA. The V and J ends lost 7 bases and 5 bases, in that order; junction bases with no gene match: 6. The CDR3 nucleotides are TGCAGCGGGGGGACAGGGTTCCACGAGCAGTACTTC. Protein product: CSGGTGFHEQYF.

The chain has TRBV7-9 and TRBJ1-1, with D tentatively TRBD1 (5 bases). Deletions cut 5 bases from V and 7 bases from J, with 11 bases between. This CDR3 has 12 amino acids. The germline gives CDR1 SEHNR, CDR2 FQNEAQ (reference sequence). The CDR3 DNA reads as TGTGCCAGCAGCGGCCAGGGAAATGAAGCTTTCTTT. Protein product: CASSGQGNEAFF.

The chain uses TRBV12-5 and TRBJ2-2; perhaps TRBD1 as D (5 bases). V was shortened by 0 bases and J by 2 bases, with 7 bases between the two germline ends. The V gene's germline CDR1 is LGHNT and CDR2 FRNRAP. The CDR3 extends over 15 amino acids. The CDR3 loop reads CASGLVQVNTGELFF. The CDR3 DNA is TGTGCTAGTGGTTTGGTACAGGTTAACACCGGGGAGCTGTTTTTT.

This chain links TRBV25-1 with TRBJ2-5; 8 nucleotides align to TRBD1. Germline CDR1 MGHDK, CDR2 SYGVNS. Trimming took 3 bases from V and 0 from J; bases not matched to a gene: 3. This CDR3 contains 15 residues. The CDR3 DNA is TGTGCCAGCAGTGAGGGACAGGCGTACCAAGAGACCCAGTACTTC. It codes for CASSEGQAYQETQYF.

The rearrangement links TRBV11-3 to TRBJ1-3; D gene uncertain. The CDR3 is made up of 15 amino acids. Germline V gene sequence: CDR1 SGHNT, CDR2 YENEEA. V was trimmed by 2 bases and J by 0 bases, leaving 8 bases between them. As DNA, the CDR3 is TGTGCCAGCAGCTTACGCGGGGACTCTGGAAACACCATATATTTT. Translated, it gives CASSLRGDSGNTIYF.

The V call is TRBV24-1, the J call TRBJ2-1, with 10 bases identical to TRBD2. The CDR3 is made up of 17 amino acids. Trimming at V came to 3 bases and at J to 7 bases, leaving 11 bases not matched to a gene. Looked up from germline, CDR1 is KGHDR and CDR2 is SFDVKD. The CDR3 DNA follows: TGTGCCACCAGTGATCCCCAAGCGGGAGGGTCGGAGAATGAGCAGTTCTTC. Its protein product is CATSDPQAGGSENEQFF.

This chain links TRBV5-6 with TRBJ2-3, with D possibly matching TRBD1 (5 bases). Trimming cost V 3 bases and J 2 bases, with 13 bases left between them. This CDR3 region has 15 residues. Per germline, CDR1 SGHDT and CDR2 YYEEEE. The CDR3 DNA follows: TGTGCCAGCAGCTCCCTGGGGCGACCCACAGATACGCAGTATTTT. Encoded protein: CASSSLGRPTDTQYF.

This chain uses TRBV6-5 with TRBJ2-1, with TRBD2 identical over 14 bases. From germline, CDR1 is MNHEY and CDR2 SVGAGI. The V gene end was trimmed by 7 bases and the J gene end by 14 bases; junction bases not matched to a gene: 13. This CDR3 is 15 amino acids long. The CDR3 DNA follows: TGTGCCAGCACCGTAACCGGGACTAGCGGGAGATTGGAGTTCTTC. Residues: CASTVTGTSGRLEFF.

The CDR3 coding sequence is TGTGCCAGCAGCGTAGCATGGCGGGGGAGTTCACTATCTGGAAACACCATATATTTT. Protein sequence: CASSVAWRGSSLSGNTIYF. V and J are TRBV9 and TRBJ1-3, with D maybe TRBD1 (5 bases). V was clipped by 0 bases and J by 1 base, with 20 bases between them. This CDR3 spans 19 amino acids. CDR1 is SGDLS, CDR2 YYNGEE, per germline.

In the case of this clone: At one boundary the junction diverges from the germline segment, which might be a read error. The CDR3 region has the DNA TGTGCTAGCAGCATTGGACAGGGGGCCACGGCCCAGTACTTC. Translated: CASSIGQGATAQYF. The V gene is TRBV7-7, the J gene TRBJ2-5; 11 bases match TRBD1. CDR1 and CDR2 from the germline V gene are SSHAT and FNYEAQ (reference sequence). This CDR3 contains 14 residues.

This clone was seen once. The V call is TRBV28, the J call TRBJ2-7, with D unresolved. CDR1 and CDR2 (germline): MDHEN, SYDVKM. CDR3 size: 13 residues. V lost 5 bases to trimming and J lost 4 bases, with 12 bases between them. The CDR3 nucleotides are TGTGCCAGCAGTAACAACAGACGTTACGAGCAGTACTTC. Translating it yields CASSNNRRYEQYF.

The V gene is TRBV5-6, the J gene TRBJ1-4; 7 nucleotides match TRBD1. The CDR3 runs 15 residues. The trim removed 2 bases at V and 3 bases at J, leaving 4 bases unmatched. Germline lookup yields CDR1 SGHDT and CDR2 YYEEEE. In nucleotides, the CDR3 is TGTGCCAGCAGCTTACCGGGACAGTCTAATGAAAAACTGTTTTTT. Translation: CASSLPGQSNEKLFF.

The chain is built from TRBV7-8 and TRBJ1-2; 8 nucleotides align to TRBD1. CDR1 SGHVS and CDR2 FQNEAQ come from the germline V gene. Unmatched junction bases numbered 3, after V lost 5 bases and J lost 7 bases. CDR3 size: 12 residues. CDR3 sequence reads: CASSPGQGGYTF. CDR3 sequence (DNA): TGTGCCAGCAGCCCTGGACAGGGTGGCTACACCTTC. The full variable domain, its missing parts supplied by reference TRBV7-8 and TRBJ1-2, is GAGVSQSPRYKVAKRGQDVALRCDPISGHVSLFWYQQALGQGPEFLTYFQNEAQLDKSGLPSDRFFAERPEGSVSTLKIQRTQQEDSAVYLCASSPGQGGYTFGSGTRLTVV.

V and J are TRBV3-1 (or the pseudogene TRBV3-2) and TRBJ2-2; 9 nucleotides align to TRBD1. J lost 5 bases, V lost 4 bases, and 8 bases had no gene match. Per the germline V gene, CDR1 is LGHDT and CDR2 is YNNKEL (reference sequence). This CDR3 spans 16 amino acids. CDR3 in amino acids: CASSPPGQGGTGELFF. The CDR3 DNA reads TGTGCCAGCAGCCCTCCGGGACAGGGAGGTACCGGGGAGCTGTTTTTT.

The rearrangement uses TRBV4-2 and TRBJ2-3; TRBD2 might be the D (6 bases). With 0 bases removed from V and 4 bases from J, the gap between germline ends came to 11 bases. This CDR3 has 15 residues. The V gene's germline CDR1 is LGHNA and CDR2 YNFKEQ. The CDR3 coding sequence is TGTGCCAGCAGCCAAGATACGGGGGTGTCAGATACGCAGTATTTT. This sequence encodes CASSQDTGVSDTQYF.

The rearrangement uses TRBV21-1 and TRBJ2-7; TRBD1 is the table's D call, not checked against the DNA. TRBV21-1 is deemed a pseudogene. The CDR3 contains 17 residues. The DNA for the CDR3 is TGTGCCAGCAGCACATCTTGGCTGGGACAGAAAACGTACGAGCAGTACTTC. Protein: CASSTSWLGQKTYEQYF.

This chain connects TRBV18 to TRBJ2-2, with TRBD1 matching over 9 bases. J was trimmed by 6 bases and V by 1 base; bases with no gene match: 6. This CDR3 is 16 amino acids long. Germline V gene data show CDR1 as KGHSH and CDR2 as LQKENI. The CDR3: CASSPLGTGSPGELFF. The CDR3, as DNA: TGTGCCAGCTCACCACTTGGGACAGGGTCCCCCGGGGAGCTGTTTTTT.

The rearrangement joins TRBV4-1 to TRBJ2-7; D gene ambiguous. The length of the CDR3 is 11 residues. With 5 bases removed from V and 3 bases from J, the gap between germline ends came to 5 bases. CDR1 is MGHRA and CDR2 is YSYEKL in the germline V gene. CDR3: CASSGDYEQYF. Written as DNA, the CDR3 is TGCGCCAGCAGCGGAGACTACGAGCAGTACTTC.

The rearrangement uses TRBV2 and TRBJ1-2, with D perhaps TRBD1 (6 bases). This CDR3 region has 12 residues. Deletions cut 7 bases from V and 8 bases from J, with 14 bases between. CDR1 and CDR2 from the germline V gene are SNHLY and FYNNEI. The CDR3 bases are TGTGCCAGCAATCCAACAGGGCAAGGCTACACCTTC. It is translated as CASNPTGQGYTF.

The rearrangement joins TRBV7-8 to TRBJ1-1; 9 bases align to TRBD1. Germline CDR1 is SGHVS and CDR2 is FQNEAQ. The CDR3 is made up of 12 amino acids. With 6 bases clipped from V and 10 bases from J, the junction kept 6 bases outside the gene matches. The CDR3 sequence: CASSPQGARAFF. CDR3 DNA sequence: TGTGCCAGCAGTCCACAGGGGGCTAGAGCTTTCTTT.

V and J are TRBV7-3 and TRBJ2-3, with D possibly TRBD2 on 5 matching bases. The CDR3 runs to 13 residues. CDR1 and CDR2 from the germline V gene are SGHTA and FQGTGA. Trimming left V 5 bases short and J 4 bases short, with 10 bases between. The CDR3 loop reads CASSLRRADTQYF. CDR3 bases: TGTGCCAGCAGCCTCAGGCGGGCAGATACGCAGTATTTT.

The V and J genes are TRBV9 and TRBJ1-5; a weak D match, TRBD1 (5 bases). CDR3 length: 14 residues. Trimming shortened V by 7 bases and J by 0 bases, and 11 bases separated the two germline ends. Germline V gives CDR1 SGDLS, CDR2 YYNGEE. This chain's CDR3 is CASGGGYSNQPQHF. The CDR3 DNA reads as TGTGCCAGCGGGGGGGGATATAGCAATCAGCCCCAGCATTTT.

This chain joins TRBV10-3 and TRBJ1-5, with no clear D. Deletions cut 6 bases from V and 2 bases from J, with 14 bases between. CDR1 is ENHRY and CDR2 is SYGVKD in the germline V gene. The CDR3 runs 15 residues. The CDR3 sequence is CAISAGGQGNQPQHF. The CDR3 coding sequence is TGTGCCATCAGCGCAGGAGGCCAGGGCAATCAGCCCCAGCATTTT.

This sequence joins TRBV29-1 and TRBJ1-4; the match to TRBD1 covers 9 bases. The V segment lost 4 bases and the J segment 3 bases; nucleotides outside the gene matches: 0. CDR1 SQVTM and CDR2 ANQGSEA come from the germline V gene. The CDR3 extends over 13 amino acids. In DNA, the CDR3 is TGCAGCGTTGGACAGGGGGCTAATGAAAAACTGTTTTTT. Its protein is CSVGQGANEKLFF. Full variable domain (outside the CDR3, taken from reference TRBV29-1 and TRBJ1-4): SAVISQKPSRDICQRGTSLTIQCQVDSQVTMMFWYRQQPGQSLTLIATANQGSEATYESGFVIDKFPISRPNLTFSTLTVSNMSPEDSSIYLCSVGQGANEKLFFGSGTQLSVL.